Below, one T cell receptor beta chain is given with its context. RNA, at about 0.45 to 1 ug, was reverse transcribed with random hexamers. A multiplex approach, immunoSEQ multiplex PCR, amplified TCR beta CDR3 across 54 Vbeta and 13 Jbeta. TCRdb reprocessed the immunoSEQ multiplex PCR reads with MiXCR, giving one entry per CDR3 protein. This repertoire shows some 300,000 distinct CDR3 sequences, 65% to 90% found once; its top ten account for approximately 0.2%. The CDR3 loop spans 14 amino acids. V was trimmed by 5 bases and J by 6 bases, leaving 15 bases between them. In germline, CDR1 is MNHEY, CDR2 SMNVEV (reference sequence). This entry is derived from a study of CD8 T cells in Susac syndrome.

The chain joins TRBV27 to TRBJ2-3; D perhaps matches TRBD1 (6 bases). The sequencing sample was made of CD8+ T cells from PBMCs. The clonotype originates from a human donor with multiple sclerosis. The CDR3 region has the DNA TGTGCCAGCAGTCCAACGACAGGAGGCGATACGCAGTATTTT. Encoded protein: CASSPTTGGDTQYF.